A selection of T cell receptor beta chains follows, all from one sample in a study of sequential checkpoint blockade in melanoma. Libraries were prepared by immunoSEQ multiplex PCR; TCRdb keeps only in-frame clonotypes and omits some of them. Among about 40,000 clones listed, just over 85% were seen once. This specimen consisted of CD8+ T cells sorted from blood (inferred from file names), obtained from a patient given nivolumab and ipilimumab in sequence. The receptors derive from a human donor with melanoma. The CDR3 runs from the conserved cysteine through the conserved F or W. A D gene is named only where the DNA matches it firmly. Clone size is shown for a subset of rows, as once, few, many or a class of expanded clone.

>TRBV6-5|NA|15|TRBJ1-2|NA
TGTGCCAGCAAACCGGGTCGCAATACTAACTATGGCTACACCTTC
CASKPGRNTNYGYTF
>TRBV5-4|NA|15|TRBJ1-1|NA
TGTGCCAGCAGCCATCTCCAGGAAATGAACACTGAAGCTTTCTTT
CASSHLQEMNTEAFF
>TRBV30|NA|13|TRBJ2-1|TRBD2
TGTGCCTGGAGTGTACTAGCGGGGAATGAGCAGTTCTTC
CAWSVLAGNEQFF
>TRBV19|few|15|TRBJ2-7|NA
TGTGCCAGTAGTCCCGCGGGACTTGCCTCCTACGAGCAGTACTTC
CASSPAGLASYEQYF
>TRBV12-5|NA|13|TRBJ1-1|NA
TGTGCTAGTGGTTTCTATCTAAACACTGAAGCTTTCTTT
CASGFYLNTEAFF
>TRBV13|NA|15|TRBJ2-1|NA
TGTGCCAGCAGCTTAGCGGGACTCTCCTACAATGAGCAGTTCTTC
CASSLAGLSYNEQFF
>TRBV19|NA|16|TRBJ2-1|NA
TGTGCCAGTAGTATAAGTAGCTCTCTCCCCCACAATGAGCAGTTCTTC
CASSISSSLPHNEQFF
>TRBV5-5|NA|13|TRBJ2-7|NA
TGTGCCAGCAACGGGTGGGGGGACTACGAGCAGTACTTC
CASNGWGDYEQYF
>TRBV6-5|NA|14|TRBJ1-3|NA
TGTGCCACCCAGGATGGAACCTCTGGAAACACCATATATTTT
CATQDGTSGNTIYF
>TRBV5-5|NA|15|TRBJ2-7|TRBD1
TGTGCCAGCAGCTCGACCGGGACAGGGCACTACGAGCAGTACTTC
CASSSTGTGHYEQYF
>TRBV6-5|NA|15|TRBJ2-1|NA
TGTGCCAGCAGCATCTTTGGCGGGCCGACGGATGAGCAGTTCTTC
CASSIFGGPTDEQFF
>TRBV28|NA|15|TRBJ2-1|TRBD2
TGTGCCAGCAGTTTGTCACTAGCGGGCTACAATGAGCAGTTCTTC
CASSLSLAGYNEQFF
>TRBV10-2|NA|17|TRBJ2-1|TRBD2
TGCGCCAGCAGTGAGTCGACTAGCGGGAGCTCCTACAATGAGCAGTTCTTC
CASSESTSGSSYNEQFF
>TRBV6-4|few|14|TRBJ2-3|NA
TGTGCCAGCAGTGACGAAGCGGACACAGATACGCAGTATTTT
CASSDEADTDTQYF
>TRBV19|NA|14|TRBJ2-5|NA
TGTGCCAGTAGTAGGACTTCCCGTGGAGAGACCCAGTACTTC
CASSRTSRGETQYF
>TRBV27|NA|14|TRBJ2-7|TRBD1
TGTGCCAGCAGTGGGGGACAGACTGGCTACGAGCAGTACTTC
CASSGGQTGYEQYF
>TRBV9|NA|16|TRBJ2-7|TRBD2
TGTGCCAGCAGCACCAATCCTAGCGGGAGGTCCTACGAGCAGTACTTC
CASSTNPSGRSYEQYF
>TRBV4-2|NA|16|TRBJ2-3|TRBD2
TGTGCCAGCAGCCAATTAGCGGGAGGAATGGTAGATACGCAGTATTTT
CASSQLAGGMVDTQYF
>TRBV11-2|NA|16|TRBJ2-1|TRBD2
TGTGCCAGCAGCGCGGGCGGACTAGCGGACTACAATGAGCAGTTCTTC
CASSAGGLADYNEQFF
>TRBV27|NA|12|TRBJ2-7|NA
TGTGCCAGCAGCATCGGGGGCTACGAGCAGTACTTC
CASSIGGYEQYF
>TRBV9|once|15|TRBJ2-7|TRBD1
TGTGCCAGCAGCGTAACGACAGGGTATAACTACGAGCAGTACTTC
CASSVTTGYNYEQYF
>TRBV14|NA|17|TRBJ2-5|TRBD2
TGTGCCAGCAGCCCGAGGCTGGTAGCGGGCCTACAAGAGACCCAGTACTTC
CASSPRLVAGLQETQYF
>TRBV2|NA|20|TRBJ1-1|NA
TGTGCCAGATCACCGGGGGTATCCGACCGGGCCCCCCGTGGGAGCACTGAAGCTTTCTTT
CARSPGVSDRAPRGSTEAFF
>TRBV7-8|once|15|TRBJ2-2|NA
TGTGCCAGCAGCTTATCGCAGGGGTGGACCGGGGAGCTGTTTTTT
CASSLSQGWTGELFF
>TRBV29-1|NA|17|TRBJ2-3|TRBD2
TGCAGCGTTGAAGGGTCTCGTAGCGGGAAGGATTCAGATACGCAGTATTTT
CSVEGSRSGKDSDTQYF
>TRBV28|NA|14|TRBJ2-7|TRBD2
TGTGCCAGCACTCCTCTAGCGGGATGGTACGAGCAGTACTTC
CASTPLAGWYEQYF
>TRBV4-1|NA|13|TRBJ2-1|NA
TGCGCCAGCAGGCCGAGCTCCTACAATGAGCAGTTCTTC
CASRPSSYNEQFF
>TRBV15|NA|15|TRBJ2-7|TRBD1
TGTGCCACCAGCAGACCGGGGACAGGGGGCTACGAGCAGTACTTC
CATSRPGTGGYEQYF
>TRBV5-8|NA|14|TRBJ2-7|TRBD2
TGTGCCAGCGGGTTAGGGGCGGGAGCCTACGAGCAGTACTTC
CASGLGAGAYEQYF
>TRBV5-6|NA|14|TRBJ2-7|TRBD1
TGTGCCAGCAGCCCGACAGGGGTTTTTTCCGAGCAGTACTTC
CASSPTGVFSEQYF
>TRBV5-5|NA|17|TRBJ1-5|TRBD1
TGTGCCAGCAGTTCCGCGGAAACAGACAGGGTTGGTCAGCCCCAGCATTTT
CASSSAETDRVGQPQHF
>TRBV28|NA|14|TRBJ2-7|TRBD1
TGTGCCAGCACCATGGGGACAGGATACGACGAGCAGTACTTC
CASTMGTGYDEQYF
>TRBV9|once|14|TRBJ1-5|NA
TGTGCCAGCAGCCCAGACACAGGCAATCAGCCCCAGCATTTT
CASSPDTGNQPQHF
>TRBV4-3|NA|16|TRBJ1-5|NA
TGCGCCAGCAGCCAAGATTGGGGGGGCGCCGATCAGCCCCAGCATTTT
CASSQDWGGADQPQHF
>TRBV27|NA|16|TRBJ2-3|NA
TGTGCCAGCAGTTTAATCGGAGGGAAGGGCACAGATACGCAGTATTTT
CASSLIGGKGTDTQYF
>TRBV2|NA|20|TRBJ2-1|NA
TGTGCCAGCAGCGGACCGGACAGTACTCCAATTACTCGAGACTACAATGAGCAGTTCTTC
CASSGPDSTPITRDYNEQFF
>TRBV5-1|NA|13|TRBJ2-7|TRBD1
TGCGCCAGCAGCTTAACAGGGGGCCTCGAGCAGTACTTC
CASSLTGGLEQYF
>TRBV27|NA|15|TRBJ2-7|NA
TGTGCCAGCAGTTTATCGACCGGGTACTTCCACGAGCAGTACTTC
CASSLSTGYFHEQYF
>TRBV25-1|NA|13|TRBJ2-7|TRBD2
TGTGCCAGCAGCGGGGGAGGGTTGAACGAGCAGTACTTC
CASSGGGLNEQYF
>TRBV7-8|NA|16|TRBJ2-2|NA
TGTGCCAGCAGTTCCCTCCGGACACCGAGAGAACGGGAGCTGTTTTTT
CASSSLRTPRERELFF
>TRBV28|NA|14|TRBJ1-5|NA
TGTGCCAGCAGCTTAGGGCATAGCAATCAGCCCCAGCATTTT
CASSLGHSNQPQHF